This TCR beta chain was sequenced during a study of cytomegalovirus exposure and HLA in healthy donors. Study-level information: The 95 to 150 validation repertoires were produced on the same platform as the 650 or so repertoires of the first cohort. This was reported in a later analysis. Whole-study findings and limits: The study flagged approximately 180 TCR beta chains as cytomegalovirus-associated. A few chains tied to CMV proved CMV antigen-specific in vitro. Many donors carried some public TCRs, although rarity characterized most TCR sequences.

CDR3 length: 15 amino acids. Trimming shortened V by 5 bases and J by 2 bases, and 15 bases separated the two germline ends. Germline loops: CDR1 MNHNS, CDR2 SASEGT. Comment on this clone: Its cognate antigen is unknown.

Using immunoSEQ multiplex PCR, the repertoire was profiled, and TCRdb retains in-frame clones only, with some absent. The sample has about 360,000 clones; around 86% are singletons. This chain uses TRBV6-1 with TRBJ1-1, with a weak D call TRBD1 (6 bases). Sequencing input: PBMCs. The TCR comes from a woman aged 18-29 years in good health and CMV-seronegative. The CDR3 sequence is CASSLPGQLNTEAFF. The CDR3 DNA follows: TGTGCCAGCAGTCTCCCTGGACAGCTAAACACTGAAGCTTTCTTT.